These T cell receptor beta chains were read from a single sample in a study of beta chain features in type 1 diabetes. Sequenced by immunoSEQ multiplex PCR; TCRdb stores in-frame clones only, minus some. The data show some 660,000 clones, 11% to 15% seen once. Sequencing input: naive CD4+ T cells from blood. The receptors were sampled from a man between 18 and 35 years old with type 1 diabetes. Both conserved end residues are part of each CDR3. The D gene is left open where the match is weak. The size field is filled for only some rows; it gives once, few, many or a size class.

TRBJ2-2 TRBD1 TRBV29-1 few TGCAGCGTTGATGAATGGGGACAGGCAAACACCGGGGAGCTGTTTTTT CSVDEWGQANTGELFF
TRBJ2-7 TRBD2 TRBV5-1 - TGCGCCAGCAGCTTGTCTAGCGGGAGGTACGAGCAGTACTTC CASSLSSGRYEQYF
TRBJ2-5 TRBD2 TRBV7-9 - TGTGCCAGCAGCTCGGGACTAGCGGGAGGATCGGGAGAGACCCAGTACTTC CASSSGLAGGSGETQYF
TRBJ1-1 - TRBV6-5 - TGTGCCAGCAGTTCCCTAGCCGGGACAAAGAACACTGAAGCTTTCTTT CASSSLAGTKNTEAFF
TRBJ1-3 - TRBV29-1 few TGCAGCGTTGTCCAGGGCTACTCTGGAAACACCATATATTTT CSVVQGYSGNTIYF
TRBJ1-1 - TRBV5-6 - TGTGCCAGCAGCTTGGCCTCTGAAGCTTTCTTT CASSLASEAFF
TRBJ2-7 TRBD2 TRBV4-1 - TGCGCCAGCAGCCAACCGACTAGCGGCTCCTACGAGCAGTACTTC CASSQPTSGSYEQYF
TRBJ1-1 - TRBV29-1 few TGCAGCGTCACAAGGATAATGAACACTGAAGCTTTCTTT CSVTRIMNTEAFF
TRBJ2-2 TRBD1 TRBV5-1 few TGCGCCAGCAGCTCGGACAGGGTGGGCACCGGGGAGCTGTTTTTT CASSSDRVGTGELFF
TRBJ1-1 - TRBV6-4 - TGTGCCAGCAGTGCCTCTAGGAACACTGAAGCTTTCTTT CASSASRNTEAFF
TRBJ2-5 - TRBV6-5 - TGTGCCAGCAGTTACTCGATTACGGGACTGCAAGAGACCCAGTACTTC CASSYSITGLQETQYF
TRBJ2-7 - TRBV21-1 - TGTGCCAGCAGAAACCAGGGGGTATGGGCCTACGAGCAGTACTTC CASRNQGVWAYEQYF
TRBJ2-3 TRBD2 TRBV25-1 few TGTGCCAGCAGTGGGTTGGGACTAGCGGGCGATACGCAGTATTTT CASSGLGLAGDTQYF
TRBJ2-2 - TRBV20-1 few TGCAGTGCTCGTTCTACCGGGGAGCTGTTTTTT CSARSTGELFF
TRBJ2-3 TRBD2 TRBV9 - TGTGCCAGCAGCGTAGGGACTAGCGGGGGGCTCGATACGCAGTATTTT CASSVGTSGGLDTQYF
TRBJ1-1 TRBD1 TRBV18 few TGTGCCAGCTCAGCGACAGGGGGAACCGAAGCTTTCTTT CASSATGGTEAFF
TRBJ1-5 - TRBV30 few TGTGCCTGGAGTACCCGGTGGGGGGATAGCAATCAGCCCCAGCATTTT CAWSTRWGDSNQPQHF
TRBJ2-7 - TRBV29-1 - TGCAGCGTTGAAGCAAAGGGCCCCTACGAGCAGTACTTC CSVEAKGPYEQYF
TRBJ2-3 TRBD1 TRBV30 - TGTGCCTGGAGTGTTCGAGGGGGCCTAGATACGCAGTATTTT CAWSVRGGLDTQYF
TRBJ1-5 - TRBV2 - TGTGCCAGCACACAACAGAATAGCAATCAGCCCCAGCATTTT CASTQQNSNQPQHF
TRBJ2-2 - TRBV9 - TGTGCCAGCAGACCCGGGACAACGAACACCGGGGAGCTGTTTTTT CASRPGTTNTGELFF
TRBJ1-1 - TRBV14 few TGTGCCAGCAGCCAAAGCGAGAACACTGAAGCTTTCTTT CASSQSENTEAFF
TRBJ2-5 - TRBV5-1 - TGCGCCAGCAGTATACAAGAGACCCAGTACTTC CASSIQETQYF
TRBJ2-5 TRBD1 TRBV7-3 few TGTGCCAGCAGCTTAGGGGACAGGGATCAAGAGACCCAGTACTTC CASSLGDRDQETQYF
TRBJ2-5 TRBD2 TRBV5-1 once TGCGCCAGCAGTTGGCCAGGGAGGGAAGAGACCCAGTACTTC CASSWPGREETQYF
TRBJ1-5 TRBD1 TRBV29-1 few TGCAGCGTTGCAACGGGACAGAACAATCAGCCCCAGCATTTT CSVATGQNNQPQHF
TRBJ2-3 TRBD2 TRBV10-3 - TGTGCCACCGCACTAGCGGGGGGGCCAGATACGCAGTATTTT CATALAGGPDTQYF
TRBJ2-7 - TRBV7-9 few TGTGCCAGCAGCTTATTGCCATTAAGCTCCTACGAGCAGTACTTC CASSLLPLSSYEQYF
TRBJ1-3 - TRBV9 once TGTGCCAGCAGCGTAGGAACGGGGGCCTCTGGAAACACCATATATTTT CASSVGTGASGNTIYF
TRBJ1-2 - TRBV29-1 few TGCAGCGTTGGCCCGTCTCGGTGGGAGGACTATGGCTACACCTTC CSVGPSRWEDYGYTF
TRBJ2-1 TRBD2 TRBV30 few TGTGCCTGGAAGGGCGGCGGGAGGGCTGCCTACAATGAGCAGTTCTTC CAWKGGGRAAYNEQFF
TRBJ1-5 TRBD1 TRBV10-3 - TGTGCCATCAGTGAGGGGACAGGGAAGGGACAGCCCCAGCATTTT CAISEGTGKGQPQHF
TRBJ2-3 TRBD2 TRBV9 - TGTGCCAGCAGCGTAGGGACTAGCGCTAGCACAGATACGCAGTATTTT CASSVGTSASTDTQYF
TRBJ2-5 - TRBV4-3 few TGCGCCAGCAGCCCGGCCGTCGGGTTTGCATCGCAAGAGACCCAGTACTTC CASSPAVGFASQETQYF
TRBJ2-5 TRBD2 TRBV5-6 - TGTGCCAGCAGCCGGAACGGGGGGAACATACAAGAGACCCAGTACTTC CASSRNGGNIQETQYF
TRBJ1-1 - TRBV4-3 few TGCGCCAGCAGCCTAGGACAGACGAACACTGAAGCTTTCTTT CASSLGQTNTEAFF
TRBJ2-2 - TRBV5-6 few TGTGCCAGCCACAGGGATGAACCCGGGGAGCTGTTTTTT CASHRDEPGELFF
TRBJ2-2 - TRBV5-1 - TGCGCCAGCAGCTTGGCCGGGCCTAACACCGGGGAGCTGTTTTTT CASSLAGPNTGELFF
TRBJ2-1 TRBD2 TRBV30 - TGTGCCTGGAGGGGCAGGCTAGCGGGACATCAGTTCTTC CAWRGRLAGHQFF
TRBJ2-7 TRBD1 TRBV9 few TGTGCCAGCAGCGCGACAGGGTCCCTTCGCGAGCAGTACTTC CASSATGSLREQYF
TRBJ2-7 - TRBV7-2 - TGTGCCAGCAGCTTATCTGGACAGACGAGCTACGAGCAGTACTTC CASSLSGQTSYEQYF
TRBJ1-4 - TRBV6-5 - TGTGCCAGCAGTTACTCGATCCTCCGGGGAGGTGAAAAACTGTTTTTT CASSYSILRGGEKLFF
TRBJ2-2 - TRBV18 few TGTGCCAGCTCACCACGGGCTCAAACCGGGGAGCTGTTTTTT CASSPRAQTGELFF
TRBJ1-2 - TRBV10-3 few TGTGCCATGTTCCCCAGGGGAGATGGCTACACCTTC CAMFPRGDGYTF
TRBJ1-6 - TRBV30 - TGTGCCTGGAGTATGGCTTATAATTCACCCCTCCACTTT CAWSMAYNSPLHF
TRBJ2-1 TRBD2 TRBV18 few TGTGCCAGCTCACCTAGGACTAGCGGGTCGGGGAATGAGCAGTTCTTC CASSPRTSGSGNEQFF
TRBJ2-7 TRBD2 TRBV29-1 - TGCAGCGAGGTAGCGGGAGGGCCTCCCCACTACGAGCAGTACTTC CSEVAGGPPHYEQYF
TRBJ2-7 - TRBV10-3 - TGTGCCATCAGTGCTGGGACTGCCACCTCCTACGAGCAGTACTTC CAISAGTATSYEQYF
TRBJ2-1 - TRBV5-4 - TGTGCCAGCAGCGGGCCTAATCAGGGTTCCTACAATGAGCAGTTCTTC CASSGPNQGSYNEQFF
TRBJ2-1 - TRBV28 - TGTGCCAGCAGTTCCGCGGGGAACCCAAAGGGAGATGAGCAGTTCTTC CASSSAGNPKGDEQFF
TRBJ2-7 - TRBV25-1 few TGTGCCAGCAGTGAATACCCCGCCCCGTACGAGCAGTACTTC CASSEYPAPYEQYF
TRBJ1-1 - TRBV30 - TGTGCCTGGAGTGTATTATTAGGCAGTCCGTCGGACACTGAAGCTTTCTTT CAWSVLLGSPSDTEAFF
TRBJ1-1 - TRBV7-9 - TGTGCCAGCAGCTTAATGGCAGGCCCCACTGAAGCTTTCTTT CASSLMAGPTEAFF
TRBJ1-1 - TRBV25-1 few TGTGCCAGCAGTCCAGGTTCCAGGGTTTTGCAAGCTTTCTTT CASSPGSRVLQAFF